A single T cell receptor (beta chain) is shown here with its context. Its antigen is still unknown. The primer mix had 60 Vbeta and 13 Jbeta primers. Some clones are missing from TCRdb's copy, which holds only in-frame ones; the method was immunoSEQ multiplex PCR. This sample has tens of thousands of clones, with 85% found just once. Although they were nominally healthy when sampled, donors likely had unrecorded immune exposures. The data derive from a study of cytomegalovirus exposure and HLA in healthy donors. Whole-study findings and limits: In a later analysis, at a false discovery rate of 0.05, roughly 18,000 TCR beta sequences were associated with HLA alleles. Reportedly, HLA-A and HLA-B alleles of most subjects were accurately predicted from TCR beta.

Trimming at V came to 7 bases and at J to 0 bases, leaving 14 bases not matched to a gene. Germline loops: CDR1 MRHNA, CDR2 SNTAGT. This CDR3 has 17 amino acids. The J gene is TRBJ2-7, the V gene TRBV6-4; 8 bases map to TRBD1. The sequenced material came from PBMCs. The clonotype was recovered from a female donor in good health and CMV-seronegative. In DNA form, the CDR3 reads TGTGCCAGCACCTTGGGACAGGCAAACCCCCGCTCCTACGAGCAGTACTTC. It encodes CASTLGQANPRSYEQYF.